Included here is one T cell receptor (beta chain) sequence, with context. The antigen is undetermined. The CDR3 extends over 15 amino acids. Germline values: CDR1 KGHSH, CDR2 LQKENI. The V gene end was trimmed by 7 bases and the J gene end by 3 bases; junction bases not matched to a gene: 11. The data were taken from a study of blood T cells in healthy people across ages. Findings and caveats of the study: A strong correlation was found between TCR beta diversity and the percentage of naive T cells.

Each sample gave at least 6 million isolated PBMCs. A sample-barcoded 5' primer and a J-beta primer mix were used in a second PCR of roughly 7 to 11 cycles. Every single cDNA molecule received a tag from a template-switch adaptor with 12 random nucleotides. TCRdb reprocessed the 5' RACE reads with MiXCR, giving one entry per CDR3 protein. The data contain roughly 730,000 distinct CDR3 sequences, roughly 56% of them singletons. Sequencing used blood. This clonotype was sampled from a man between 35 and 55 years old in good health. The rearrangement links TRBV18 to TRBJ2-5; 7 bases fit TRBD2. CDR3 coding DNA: TGTGCCAGCTTCACCAAATTGCTAGCGGAAGAGACCCAGTACTTC. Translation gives CASFTKLLAEETQYF.